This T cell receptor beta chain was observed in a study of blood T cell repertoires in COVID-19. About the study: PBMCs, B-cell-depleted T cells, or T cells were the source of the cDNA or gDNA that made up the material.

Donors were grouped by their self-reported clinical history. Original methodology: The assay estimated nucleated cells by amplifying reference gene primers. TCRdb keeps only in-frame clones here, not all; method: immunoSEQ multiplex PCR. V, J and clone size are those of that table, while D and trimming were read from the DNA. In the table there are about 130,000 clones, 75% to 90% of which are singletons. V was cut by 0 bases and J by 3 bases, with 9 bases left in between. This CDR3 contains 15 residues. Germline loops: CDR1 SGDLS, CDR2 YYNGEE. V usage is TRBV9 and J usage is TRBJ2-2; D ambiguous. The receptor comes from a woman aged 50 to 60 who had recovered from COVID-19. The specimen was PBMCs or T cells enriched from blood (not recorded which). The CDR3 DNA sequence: TGTGCCAGCAGCGTAGCTACTCAGGACACCGGGGAGCTGTTTTTT. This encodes CASSVATQDTGELFF.